This T cell receptor (beta chain) was retrieved from a study of CD8+ T cells in alopecia areata (dated by TCRdb to the late 2010s). For context, the study as a whole: Treated patients were enrolled in an open-label pilot trial of oral tofacitinib at 5 to 10 mg twice daily for moderate-to-severe alopecia areata. Patients received tofacitinib for 6 to 18 months and were then followed off drug for 6 months to check for delayed response and recurrence. For the treated patients, the SALT score, which quantifies what percentage of scalp surface area is affected, served as the measure of disease severity. High-throughput TCRbeta sequencing was used to examine T cell clonal expansion in alopecia areata in both the C3H/HeJ mouse model and human patients. On the human side, TCRbeta sequencing was run on scalp tissue and on sorted CD4+ and CD8+ peripheral blood T cells from healthy controls and from alopecia areata patients with either patchy or totalis/universalis disease. Biopsies were taken from tofacitinib-treated patients at baseline and at 4 and 24 weeks of treatment, and a later scalp biopsy was taken in several of the tofacitinib-treated patients. Scalp clonality was compared across normal scalp (n=4), patchy alopecia areata scalp (n=8), and alopecia totalis/universalis scalp (n=8). RNA was extracted with the PAXgene miRNA kit for fixed scalp, the miRNeasy kit for PBMCs, and the RNeasy kit for mouse skin. immunoSEQ multiplex PCR using 35 Vbeta forward primers and 13 Jbeta reverse primers was used to amplify TCRbeta CDR3 regions.

Taken with the paper, the label for time point translates to: more than 3 weeks on oral tofacitinib. The treatment or condition label here, explained by the study, means: oral pan-JAK inhibitor, 5-10 mg twice daily. Lesional scalp punch biopsies and peripheral blood were collected from alopecia areata patients. PBMCs were isolated by density centrifugation and stained for CD3, CD4 and CD8, after which CD4+ and CD8+ T cells were sorted on a FACSAria. Details on this clone: Its cognate antigen has yet to be identified. No much larger clone exists at a distance of one base, and base qualities are not known.

Overall results and qualifications from the work: Because the treated cohort was small and had just a single nonresponder, larger studies are needed to establish links between baseline CD8+ expansion and response. Shared TCR sequences between patients were less evident than in mice, which may be partly attributable to HLA diversity in the patient population. Tofacitinib significantly lowered scalp clonality and the number of expanded CD8+ clones among the top 100 scalp clones. Compared with normal scalp, lesional scalp, particularly in alopecia totalis/universalis, had higher clonality and more expanded CD8+ clones, which suggests antigenic drive. Unlike mouse skin, where gammadelta T cells dominate, normal human skin contains resident alphabeta T cells that get sequenced too, which complicates analysis of the scalp TCR repertoire. During tofacitinib treatment, many expanded lesional clones stuck around in both scalp and blood, and this persistence may partly explain why relapse happens after treatment is stopped.

Library generation was performed with the immunoSEQ multiplex PCR assay. For TCR sequencing, RNA was extracted from every sample and reverse transcribed into cDNA to serve as template. SuperScript III was used for first-strand cDNA synthesis, primed with a 2:1 mix of oligo-dT and random hexamers. Amplification bias was assessed with a synthetic immune receptor repertoire, and residual bias was removed computationally. Turning to the authors' computational methods: After raw reads were preprocessed to remove errors, the CDR3 was defined following IMGT conventions as running from the conserved cysteine to phenylalanine. To get clonality, Shannon entropy was normalized by log2 of the number of productive unique TCRs and the result was subtracted from 1. Whether scalp clones were CD4 or CD8 was inferred by matching scalp TCRbeta sequences against CD4 and CD8 repertoires sorted from blood. In TCRdb, the immuneACCESS table is reduced to in-frame sequences with V and J assigned. These tables do not hold every clone; where another copy was compared, an unresolved V gene accounts for under half, and the others remain unexplained. V, J and clone size were drawn from that table, and D and trimming were deduced from the DNA. In all, the sample holds around 120,000 clones, and 50% to 55% of those were seen once. The ten largest make up 0.46% of the sample.

The receptor was derived from a human donor with alopecia areata. Sequenced material: CD4+ T cells sorted from blood, taken at week 4, from a patient treated with tofacitinib.

CDR3 region: CSVVGFLDIQYF. The DNA sequence follows: TGCAGCGTTGTCGGATTTTTAGACATTCAGTACTTC. The chain joins TRBV29-1 to TRBJ2-4; the D gene cannot be resolved reliably. From cysteine to phenylalanine, the CDR3 is 12 amino acids long. Of the read, only the CDR3 DNA is kept; its 36 bases are in frame from base 1. V sheds 4 bases and J sheds 8 bases, leaving 12 bases between their ends. Based on the germline V gene, the CDR1 and CDR2 sequences are SQVTM and ANQGSEA.